The 20 T cell receptor beta chains given below trace back to one sample, sequenced in a study of CD8 T cells in ankylosing spondylitis. Each CDR3 protein gets one entry after TCRdb re-called the 5' RACE reads with MiXCR. Among about 360,000 distinct CDR3 sequences listed, 20% to 25% were seen once. The sample was blood, either unsorted or a sorted T cell fraction (not recorded which). The receptors come from a male donor with ankylosing spondylitis or in good health (not recorded which).

V and J are TRBV5-6 and TRBJ2-5; no clear D gene. Trimming took 4 bases from V and 3 from J, leaving 10 bases between them. This CDR3 is built from 13 residues. Germline V gene lookup returns CDR1 SGHDT and CDR2 YYEEEE. CDR3 nucleotide sequence: TGTGCCAGCAGCGTTATAGGTAAAGAGACCCAGTACTTC. The encoded protein is CASSVIGKETQYF.

The rearrangement uses TRBV11-2 and TRBJ2-1; 9 positions match TRBD1. The CDR3 covers 17 residues. The V gene end was trimmed by 2 bases and the J gene end by 2 bases; junction bases not matched to a gene: 7. Germline CDR1 and CDR2: SGHAT and FQNNGV. The CDR3 sequence: CASSLFAGTGPYNEQFF. CDR3 sequence (DNA): TGTGCCAGCAGCTTATTTGCCGGGACAGGGCCCTACAATGAGCAGTTCTTC.

This sequence joins TRBV6-1 and TRBJ2-7; 9 nucleotides line up with TRBD2. Germline values: CDR1 MNHNS, CDR2 SASEGT. With 6 bases clipped from V and 3 bases from J, the junction kept 6 bases outside the gene matches. The CDR3 is 14 residues long. The CDR3, as DNA: TGTGCCAGCAGAGGTAGCGGGGGAAACTACGAGCAGTACTTC. Protein sequence: CASRGSGGNYEQYF.

The chain employs TRBV20-1 and TRBJ2-1; 10 positions match TRBD1. V lost 6 bases, J lost 9 bases, and 11 bases stayed unmatched. The CDR3 has 14 amino acids. Germline-derived CDR1 and CDR2 are DFQATT and SNEGSKA (reference sequence). CDR3: CSAQRDRGRLEQFF. The CDR3, as DNA: TGCAGTGCACAAAGGGACAGGGGCCGTCTTGAGCAGTTCTTC.

The J gene is TRBJ2-1, the V gene TRBV9; D tentatively reads TRBD1 or TRBD2 (5 bases each). V was trimmed by 0 bases and J by 5 bases, leaving 15 bases between them. This CDR3 has 16 residues. Germline V gene sequence: CDR1 SGDLS, CDR2 YYNGEE. DNA for the CDR3: TGTGCCAGCAGCGTAGCCCCCGTTCGGGGCAACAATGAGCAGTTCTTC. Translated, it gives CASSVAPVRGNNEQFF.

This clonotype was detected a few times. V and J are TRBV9 and TRBJ2-5, with 13 bases aligning to TRBD2. The CDR3 runs 18 residues. V gave up 1 base and J gave up 5 bases; unmatched junction bases: 11. Germline V gene data show CDR1 as SGDLS and CDR2 as YYNGEE. The CDR3: CASSVSGTSGVGTETQYF. The DNA for the CDR3 is TGTGCCAGCAGCGTATCAGGGACTAGCGGGGTGGGAACGGAGACCCAGTACTTC. The full variable domain, its missing parts supplied by reference TRBV9 and TRBJ2-5, is DSGVTQTPKHLITATGQRVTLRCSPRSGDLSVYWYQQSLDQGLQFLIQYYNGEERAKGNILERFSAQQFPDLHSELNLSSLELGDSALYFCASSVSGTSGVGTETQYFGPGTRLLVL.

This clonotype was counted a few times. V and J are TRBV11-2 and TRBJ2-5; D gene unclear. The CDR3 totals 13 residues. Trimming left V 5 bases short and J 5 bases short, with 12 bases between. Germline V gene sequence: CDR1 SGHAT, CDR2 FQNNGV. The CDR3 protein is CASSLSMRETQYF. Written as DNA, the CDR3 is TGTGCCAGCAGCCTAAGCATGCGGGAGACCCAGTACTTC.

The rearrangement joins TRBV29-1 to TRBJ2-7; D remains ambiguous. V was pared by 3 bases and J by 0 bases, with 15 bases between. The CDR3 extends over 15 amino acids. Germline CDR1 SQVTM, CDR2 ANQGSEA. The CDR3 coding sequence is TGCAGCGTTGAGTTTTTTGAGGAGCCCTCCTACGAGCAGTACTTC. It encodes CSVEFFEEPSYEQYF.

This clonotype was found a few times. The chain combines TRBV29-1 with TRBJ2-7; unclear D gene. Looked up from germline, CDR1 is SQVTM and CDR2 is ANQGSEA. Trimming took off 3 bases at V and 2 bases at J, with 14 bases between the two ends. This CDR3 spans 14 amino acids. CDR3 residues: CSVESADMTYEQYF. The CDR3 DNA is TGCAGCGTTGAGTCCGCAGACATGACCTACGAGCAGTACTTC.

This clonotype was counted a few times. The chain employs TRBV29-1 and TRBJ2-7; maybe TRBD1 (5 bases). Germline V CDR1 and CDR2: SQVTM, ANQGSEA. V was clipped by 1 base and J by 5 bases, with 15 bases between them. The CDR3 consists of 14 residues. The CDR3 is CSVEGWAGSDEQYF. CDR3 sequence (DNA): TGCAGCGTTGAAGGTTGGGCAGGGTCGGACGAGCAGTACTTC.

This clonotype was observed a few times. The chain couples TRBV10-3 to TRBJ2-1; 9 nucleotides match TRBD1. V shed 11 bases, J shed 3 bases, and the junction held 8 bases outside the gene matches. The length of the CDR3 is 14 residues. Germline V gene sequence: CDR1 ENHRY, CDR2 SYGVKD. The CDR3 sequence is CAGQLGQGYNEQFF. The CDR3 DNA sequence: TGTGCCGGTCAGCTGGGACAGGGCTACAATGAGCAGTTCTTC.

This chain uses TRBV12-3 or TRBV12-4 with TRBJ2-6; 7 bases agree with TRBD1. V was clipped by 7 bases and J by 0 bases; unmatched bases: 12. The CDR3 consists of 18 residues. The CDR3 reads CASTLIGTVSSGANVLTF. CDR3 DNA: TGTGCCAGCACCCTGATCGGGACAGTTAGCTCTGGGGCCAACGTCCTGACTTTC.

The chain links TRBV12-3 or TRBV12-4 to TRBJ2-1; perhaps TRBD2 as D (5 bases). This CDR3 contains 15 residues. Trimming pared 3 bases from V and 8 bases from J, leaving 17 bases between. The CDR3 is CASSFRLSMGDEQFF. For the CDR3, the DNA is TGTGCCAGCAGTTTTCGACTATCCATGGGTGATGAGCAGTTCTTC.

This clonotype was detected only a few times. The chain recombines TRBV28 with TRBJ2-4; D unresolved. The CDR3 is 15 amino acids. With 6 bases removed from V and 3 bases from J, the gap between germline ends came to 15 bases. Germline V gene sequence: CDR1 MDHEN, CDR2 SYDVKM. The CDR3 DNA reads TGTGCCAGCAGCCCCGGGCCCTCACACAAAAACATTCAGTACTTC. Translation: CASSPGPSHKNIQYF.

V and J are TRBV14 and TRBJ2-5; perhaps D is TRBD1 or TRBD2 (5 bases each). This CDR3 comprises 14 residues. Germline assignment: CDR1 SGHDN and CDR2 FVKESK. Trimming took 3 bases from V and 5 from J, leaving 13 bases between them. The CDR3: CASSQGTLRETQYF. CDR3 nucleotide sequence: TGTGCCAGCAGCCAGGGGACCCTCCGGGAGACCCAGTACTTC.

The chain combines TRBV5-6 with TRBJ2-5; unclear D gene. The CDR3 totals 16 residues. V shed 6 bases and J shed 4 bases, with 22 bases lying between them. Germline V lookup: CDR1 SGHDT, CDR2 YYEEEE. CDR3 coding DNA: TGTGCCAGCATCCTAGGGCCCACTACGGGTCGAGAGACCCAGTACTTC. Translation: CASILGPTTGRETQYF.

There are a few counts of this clonotype. Just one base apart from a much larger clone, this may be a read error. The gene calls are TRBV2 and TRBJ2-3; TRBD2 might be the D (6 bases). V was cut by 3 bases and J by 1 base, with 8 bases left in between. The CDR3 has 14 residues. Germline V gene lookup returns CDR1 SNHLY and CDR2 FYNNEI. The CDR3 nucleotides read TGTGCCAGCAGTGAGTCTAGCGGCACAGATACGCAGTATTTT. Its protein is CASSESSGTDTQYF.

In its sample, this clonotype was seen a few times. The rearrangement links TRBV7-9 to TRBJ2-3; D possibly corresponds to TRBD2 (5 bases). Trimming cost V 1 base and J 5 bases, with 7 bases left between them. Looked up from germline, CDR1 is SEHNR and CDR2 is FQNEAQ (reference sequence). The CDR3 is made up of 13 amino acids. The CDR3 sequence: CASSLVAGDTQYF. The CDR3 nucleotides are TGTGCCAGCAGCTTAGTCGCGGGAGATACGCAGTATTTT.

J is TRBJ2-1 and V is TRBV7-2; D ambiguous. V lost 5 bases to trimming and J lost 2 bases, with 4 bases between them. Germline V gene sequence: CDR1 SGHTA, CDR2 FQGNSA. The CDR3 is 12 residues long. CDR3 nucleotide sequence: TGTGCCAGCAGCCAAGCCTACAATGAGCAGTTCTTC. As protein: CASSQAYNEQFF. Full variable domain (outside the CDR3, taken from reference TRBV7-2 and TRBJ2-1): GAGVSQSPSNKVTEKGKDVELRCDPISGHTALYWYRQSLGQGLEFLIYFQGNSAPDKSGLPSDRFSAERTGGSVSTLTIQRTQQEDSAVYLCASSQAYNEQFFGPGTRLTVL.

Regarding this clonotype: An end of the junction does not agree with germline; a read error may underlie this. The rearrangement links TRBV12-3 or TRBV12-4 to TRBJ2-3, with 10 bases lining up with TRBD2. This CDR3 has 14 residues. The CDR3 spells CSSSSGGVWDTQYF. The CDR3 DNA reads as TGCTCCTCATCTAGCGGGGGCGTGTGGGATACGCAGTATTTT.